This T cell receptor beta chain was observed in a study of response to subunit inactivated influenza vaccine. Overall study findings and caveats: A suggestion made by the authors is that each seasonal influenza vaccination recruits few new T cells.

In TCRdb, the RT-PCR reads were re-called with MiXCR into one record per CDR3 protein. The table includes some 640,000 distinct CDR3 sequences, approximately 15% detected once. V dropped 6 bases and J dropped 5 bases, with 23 bases sitting between them. The CDR3 runs 17 residues. The table lists this clonotype with a few counts. Its cognate antigen is unknown. The sequence was obtained from a man aged 45-65 years who received an inactivated influenza vaccine. The chain uses TRBV6-7 and TRBJ2-1; tentative D call: TRBD1 (5 bases). TRBV6-7 is filed as an ORF, its function uncertain. The sequenced sample was PBMCs from blood, obtained about 14 days before vaccination. The CDR3 bases are TGTGCCAGCAGCTTCGGATGGTCCGGACAAGCAAACAATGAGCAGTTCTTC. Translation gives CASSFGWSGQANNEQFF.